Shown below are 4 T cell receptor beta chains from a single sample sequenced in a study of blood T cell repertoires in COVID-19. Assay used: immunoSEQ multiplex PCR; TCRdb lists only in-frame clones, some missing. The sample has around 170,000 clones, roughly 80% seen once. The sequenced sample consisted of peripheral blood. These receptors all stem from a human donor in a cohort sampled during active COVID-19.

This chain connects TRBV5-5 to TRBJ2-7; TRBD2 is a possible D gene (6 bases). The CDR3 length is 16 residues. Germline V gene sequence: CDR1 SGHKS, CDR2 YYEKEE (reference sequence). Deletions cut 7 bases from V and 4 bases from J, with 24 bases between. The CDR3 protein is CASAKTLSGRPYEQYF. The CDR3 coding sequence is TGTGCCAGCGCCAAGACCCTATCCGGGAGACCTTACGAGCAGTACTTC.

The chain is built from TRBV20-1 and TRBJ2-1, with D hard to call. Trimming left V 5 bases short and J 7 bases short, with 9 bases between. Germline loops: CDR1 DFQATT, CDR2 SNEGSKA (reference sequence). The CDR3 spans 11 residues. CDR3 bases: TGCAGTGCTGACTTGAGAAATGAGCAGTTCTTC. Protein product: CSADLRNEQFF.

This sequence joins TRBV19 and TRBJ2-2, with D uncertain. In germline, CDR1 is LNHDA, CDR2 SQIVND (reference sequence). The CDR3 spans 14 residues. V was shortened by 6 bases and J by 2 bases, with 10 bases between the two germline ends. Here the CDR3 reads CASSPGSNTGELFF. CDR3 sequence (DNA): TGTGCCAGTAGCCCCGGTTCCAACACCGGGGAGCTGTTTTTT.

As DNA, the CDR3 is TGTGCCAGCAGCAAAAGGGGGAACAGAATAGAGACAAACTATGGCTACACCTTC. This codes for CASSKRGNRIETNYGYTF. The gene calls are TRBV21-1 and TRBJ1-2; the D segment call TRBD1 is taken from the table without a DNA check. TRBV21-1 is flagged as a pseudogene. This CDR3 is built from 18 residues.